The clone carrying this TCR beta chain was observed many times. Its antigen is undetermined. The data stem from a study of T cells in Graves' hyperthyroidism and ophthalmopathy. Study-wide context: Peripheral blood was taken when the disease was first diagnosed, before any treatment began.

Amplification of TCR beta CDR3 regions used RNA as the template. HTBI primers were employed in a first-round RT-PCR of the TCR CDR3. TCRdb reprocessed the multiplex PCR reads with MiXCR, giving one entry per CDR3 protein. This table holds roughly 740,000 distinct CDR3 sequences, roughly 15% found once. Study-level results: Most clonotypes that expanded in the thyroid above 0.001 also showed up in blood.

Reasons for excluding patients were uncontrolled infection, other autoimmune disease, pregnancy or lactation. Together with thyroid ultrasound, orbital computed tomography, serum thyroxine and TRAb, clinical symptoms were used for diagnoses. V was trimmed by 0 bases and J by 6 bases, leaving 16 bases between them. Per the germline V gene, CDR1 is DFQATT and CDR2 is SNEGSKA (reference sequence). The CDR3 length is 15 residues. The sample consisted of blood. The chain has TRBV20-1 and TRBJ2-3, with a weak D call TRBD1 (7 bases). The TCR originated in a man aged 18 to 35 with Graves' hyperthyroidism. In DNA form, the CDR3 reads TGCAGTGCTAGAGATACTCAGGGGGGCCGTGATACGCAGTATTTT. This translates into CSARDTQGGRDTQYF.